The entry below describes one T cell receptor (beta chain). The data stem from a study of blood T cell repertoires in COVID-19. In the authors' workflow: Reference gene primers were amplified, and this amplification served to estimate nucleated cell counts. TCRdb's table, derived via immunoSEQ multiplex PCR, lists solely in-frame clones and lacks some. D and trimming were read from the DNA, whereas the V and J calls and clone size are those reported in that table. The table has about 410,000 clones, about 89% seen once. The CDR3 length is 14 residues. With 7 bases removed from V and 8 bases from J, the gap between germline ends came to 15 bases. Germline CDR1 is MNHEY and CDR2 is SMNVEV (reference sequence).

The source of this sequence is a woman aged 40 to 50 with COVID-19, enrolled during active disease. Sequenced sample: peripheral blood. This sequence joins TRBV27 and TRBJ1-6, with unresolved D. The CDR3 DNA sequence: TGTGCCAGCACCAGACTATGGGTAGATTCACCCCTCCACTTT. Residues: CASTRLWVDSPLHF.